This T cell receptor (beta chain) is from a study of beta chain features in type 1 diabetes. Overall study results and limits: Among patients, naive, central memory and Treg TCRB repertoires appeared more similar than among healthy donors. Shorter TCRB CDR3s, moderately but significantly so, were found in Type 1 diabetes patients in all four CD4+ subsets. More deletions and fewer insertions at VDJ junctions were found in patients with type 1 diabetes.

Sort purity for all populations was recorded as exceeding 98%. Germline CDR1 is KGHSH and CDR2 is LQKENI. This CDR3 comprises 15 residues. With 1 base removed from V and 3 bases from J, the gap between germline ends came to 12 bases. This clone showed up just a few times. Antigen unknown. Every bit of the isolated RNA underwent reverse transcription, so sequencing read expressed TCRB transcripts. Using immunoSEQ multiplex PCR, the repertoire was profiled, and TCRdb retains in-frame clones only, with some absent. Seen here are fewer than 400,000 clones, less than 10% observed once, and the top ten hold around 0.44%.

The rearrangement links TRBV18 to TRBJ1-1; maybe TRBD1 (5 bases). Sequencing was done on a sample of central memory CD4+ T cells from blood. The sequence derives from a woman aged 18-29 years in good health. CDR3 sequence (DNA): TGTGCCAGCTCACCACAGTGGGGAGGGGACACTGAAGCTTTCTTT. Translation gives CASSPQWGGDTEAFF.